The sequence of this T cell receptor beta chain was determined in a study of blood T cell repertoires in COVID-19. In the study overall: Collection of acute and convalescent COVID-19 samples took place in the United States, Italy and Spain. Sources were T cells, B-cell-depleted T cells, or PBMCs; the material itself was cDNA or gDNA.

Authors' methods: Reference gene primer amplification gave estimated nucleated cell counts. Sequenced by immunoSEQ multiplex PCR; TCRdb stores in-frame clones only, minus some. That table is the source of V, J and clone size, and D and trimming were worked out from the DNA. The sample lists about 190,000 clones, around 84% occurring once. The V gene's germline CDR1 is SGDLS and CDR2 YYNGEE. The J segment lost 1 base and the V segment lost 2 bases, leaving 2 bases of the junction unmatched. The CDR3 is 15 residues long. V and J are TRBV9 and TRBJ2-2; 7 positions agree with TRBD2. The sequencing input was peripheral blood. This TCR came from a human donor in a cohort sampled during active COVID-19. In nucleotides, the CDR3 is TGTGCCAGCAGCGTCTCGGGGGGGAACACCGGGGAGCTGTTTTTT. Its translation: CASSVSGGNTGELFF. The full variable domain, completed using reference TRBV9 and TRBJ2-2, is DSGVTQTPKHLITATGQRVTLRCSPRSGDLSVYWYQQSLDQGLQFLIQYYNGEERAKGNILERFSAQQFPDLHSELNLSSLELGDSALYFCASSVSGGNTGELFFGEGSRLTVL.